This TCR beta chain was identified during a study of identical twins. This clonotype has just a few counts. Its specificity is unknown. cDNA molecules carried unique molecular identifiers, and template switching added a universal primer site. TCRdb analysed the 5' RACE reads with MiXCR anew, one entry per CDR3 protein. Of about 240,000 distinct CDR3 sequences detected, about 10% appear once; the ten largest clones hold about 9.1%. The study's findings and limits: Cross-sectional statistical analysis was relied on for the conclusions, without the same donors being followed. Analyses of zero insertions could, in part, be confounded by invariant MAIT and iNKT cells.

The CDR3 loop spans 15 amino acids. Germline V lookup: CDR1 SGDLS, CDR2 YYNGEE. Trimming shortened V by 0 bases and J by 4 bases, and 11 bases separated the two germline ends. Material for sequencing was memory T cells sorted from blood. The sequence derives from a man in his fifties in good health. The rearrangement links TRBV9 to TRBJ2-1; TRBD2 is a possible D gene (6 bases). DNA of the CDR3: TGTGCCAGCAGCGTAGACGAGGGGACTTACAATGAGCAGTTCTTC. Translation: CASSVDEGTYNEQFF.